This T cell receptor beta chain appears in the sequencing data of a study of blood T cell repertoires in COVID-19. This clone was found once. This table comes from immunoSEQ multiplex PCR, and its TCRdb copy is limited to in-frame clones, with some not included. The top ten hold about 6.7% of the sample, which has around 81,000 clones, roughly 88% seen once. The specimen sequenced was peripheral blood. This sequence originates from a man between 65 and 85 years old with acute or convalescent COVID-19.

CDR3 bases: TGCGCCAGCAGCTCCGGACAGCTGAACACTGAAGCTTTCTTT. Its translation is CASSSGQLNTEAFF. This chain links TRBV5-1 with TRBJ1-1, with D perhaps TRBD1 (6 bases). V lost 3 bases and J 0 bases, leaving 9 bases between the germline ends. The germline gives CDR1 SGHRS, CDR2 YFSETQ. The CDR3 consists of 14 residues.